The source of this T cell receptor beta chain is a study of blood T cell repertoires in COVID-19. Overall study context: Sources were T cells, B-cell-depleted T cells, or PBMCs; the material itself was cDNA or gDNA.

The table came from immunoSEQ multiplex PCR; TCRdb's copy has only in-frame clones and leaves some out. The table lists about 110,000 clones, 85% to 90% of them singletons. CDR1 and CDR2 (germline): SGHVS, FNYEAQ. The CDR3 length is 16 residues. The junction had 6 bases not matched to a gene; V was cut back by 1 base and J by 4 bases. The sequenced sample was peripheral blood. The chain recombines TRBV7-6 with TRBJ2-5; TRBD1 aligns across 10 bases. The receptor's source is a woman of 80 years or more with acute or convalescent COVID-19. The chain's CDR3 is CASSLEWGTGVETQYF. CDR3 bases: TGTGCCAGCAGCTTAGAATGGGGGACAGGGGTAGAGACCCAGTACTTC.